This T cell receptor beta chain was sequenced in a study of blood T cell repertoires in COVID-19. At the level of the study: Samples came from the United States, Italy and Spain, spanning acute and convalescent COVID-19.

Recruited during active infection, patients (from Seattle) were subsequently followed longitudinally. The CDR3 covers 14 residues. In germline, CDR1 is SGHAT, CDR2 FQNNGV. Trimming took 4 bases from V and 3 from J, leaving 13 bases between them. Produced via immunoSEQ multiplex PCR; TCRdb's table is partial and in-frame only. The profile shows over 70,000 clones, approximately 85% of them singletons. The receptor was derived from a man in his sixties with COVID-19, enrolled during active disease. The sequenced material came from peripheral blood. V and J are TRBV11-2 and TRBJ2-7; TRBD2 is a possible D gene (5 bases). In nucleotides, the CDR3 is TGTGCCAGCAGCTCAATTGGCGGGTACTACGAGCAGTACTTC. Translation gives CASSSIGGYYEQYF. The whole variable domain, filled in from reference TRBV11-2 and TRBJ2-7, reads EAGVAQSPRYKIIEKRQSVAFWCNPISGHATLYWYQQILGQGPKLLIQFQNNGVVDDSQLPKDRFSAERLKGVDSTLKIQPAKLEDSAVYLCASSSIGGYYEQYFGPGTRLTVT.